Each of the 24 T cell receptor beta chains below was sequenced from the same sample in a study of T cells in localized non-small cell lung cancer (dated by TCRdb to 2018 to 2020). Libraries were built with the immunoSEQ multiplex PCR assay. The immuneACCESS repertoire file appears here via TCRdb, limited to in-frame rearrangements. These files lack a portion of the clones; in checked studies, under half of the deficit traces to unresolved V genes, and the cause of the others is not known. This sample lists 20,000 to 25,000 clones; approximately 87% were detected once. Roughly 15% of the sample goes to the ten largest clones. Sequenced here: PBMCs, sampled before any cancer treatment. Every receptor here comes from a woman aged 35-75 years with stage II squamous cell lung carcinoma.

This clone has just one count. The rearrangement links TRBV9 to TRBJ2-1; a possible D gene is TRBD1 (6 bases). Germline lookup yields CDR1 SGDLS and CDR2 YYNGEE. This CDR3 is built from 15 residues. The V end was cut by 4 bases, the J end by 5 bases, with 16 bases between. The CDR3 nucleotides are TGTGCCAGCAGCCATGCCCGGACAGACCACAATGAGCAGTTCTTC. Its protein is CASSHARTDHNEQFF.

V is TRBV5-1 and J is TRBJ1-4; weak D call: TRBD1 (5 bases). This CDR3 is built from 15 residues. Trimming pared 2 bases from V and 0 bases from J, leaving 8 bases between. Per the germline V gene, CDR1 is SGHRS and CDR2 is YFSETQ. CDR3 nucleotides: TGCGCCAGCAGCTTAGCAGGGACAACTAATGAAAAACTGTTTTTT. Protein sequence: CASSLAGTTNEKLFF.

The chain combines TRBV6-5 with TRBJ1-1; D is unclear. Per the germline V gene, CDR1 is MNHEY and CDR2 is SVGAGI. This CDR3 region has 14 residues. The V and J ends lost 2 bases and 2 bases respectively, with 9 bases between them. The CDR3 sequence is CASSYAGLNTEAFF. In DNA, the CDR3 is TGTGCCAGCAGTTACGCAGGTCTAAACACTGAAGCTTTCTTT.

This chain links TRBV9 with TRBJ2-1; TRBD2 matches at 7 bases. CDR3 length: 17 amino acids. With V trimmed by 0 bases and J by 8 bases, 14 bases remained unmatched. The germline gives CDR1 SGDLS, CDR2 YYNGEE. CDR3 nucleotide sequence: TGTGCCAGCAGCGTAGCTTGGGCTAGCGGTGTATGGTATGAGCAGTTCTTC. This encodes CASSVAWASGVWYEQFF.

This clone was seen once. The J gene is TRBJ2-6, the V gene TRBV6-1; tentative D call: TRBD1 (5 bases). Trimming stripped 5 bases from V and 2 bases from J, with 7 bases between. Germline lookup yields CDR1 MNHNS and CDR2 SASEGT. The CDR3 length is 14 residues. The CDR3 sequence: CASSQGPGANVLTF. The CDR3 DNA sequence: TGTGCCAGCAGTCAGGGCCCTGGGGCCAACGTCCTGACTTTC.

V and J are TRBV7-2 and TRBJ2-3; TRBD2 matches 16 bases. The length of the CDR3 is 16 residues. The trim removed 3 bases at V and 3 bases at J, leaving 0 bases unmatched. The germline V gene has CDR1 SGHTA and CDR2 FQGNSA. In nucleotides, the CDR3 is TGTGCCAGCAGCTTGGGACTAGCGGGGGGGACAGATACGCAGTATTTT. The encoded protein is CASSLGLAGGTDTQYF. Drawing the rest from reference TRBV7-2 and TRBJ2-3, the complete variable domain is GAGVSQSPSNKVTEKGKDVELRCDPISGHTALYWYRQSLGQGLEFLIYFQGNSAPDKSGLPSDRFSAERTGGSVSTLTIQRTQQEDSAVYLCASSLGLAGGTDTQYFGPGTRLTVL.

This chain connects TRBV5-1 to TRBJ1-2; D unresolved. In germline, CDR1 is SGHRS, CDR2 YFSETQ. Trimming shortened V by 2 bases and J by 3 bases, and 11 bases separated the two germline ends. The CDR3 sequence is 14 residues long. CDR3 loop: CASSFTGSYYGYTF. DNA for the CDR3: TGCGCCAGCAGCTTTACGGGGTCCTACTATGGCTACACCTTC.

The gene calls are TRBV11-2 and TRBJ2-5, with TRBD1 matching 8 bases. Germline CDR1 reads SGHAT; CDR2 reads FQNNGV. Trimming took 3 bases from V and 4 from J; bases not matched to a gene: 4. The CDR3 sequence is 14 residues long. The CDR3 reads CASSLNRGTETQYF. The CDR3 DNA reads TGTGCCAGCAGCTTGAACAGGGGGACAGAGACCCAGTACTTC.

The chain is built from TRBV18 and TRBJ1-1; 11 bases match TRBD1. Germline CDR1 is KGHSH and CDR2 is LQKENI. Unmatched junction bases numbered 7, after V lost 4 bases and J lost 0 bases. CDR3 length: 17 amino acids. CDR3 sequence (DNA): TGTGCCAGCTCACTCGGACAGGGGGCCTTAATGAACACTGAAGCTTTCTTT. Translation: CASSLGQGALMNTEAFF.

A note on this clone: One junction end does not reproduce the germline sequence, and a read error may be involved. This chain connects TRBV12-5 to TRBJ1-2; no definite D call. CDR1 and CDR2 from the germline V gene are LGHNT and FRNRAP. This CDR3 is 16 amino acids long. CDR3 amino acids: CASGLPFERASYRYTF. In nucleotides, the CDR3 is TGTGCTAGTGGTTTGCCCTTCGAAAGAGCCTCCTATCGCTACACCTTC. Variable domain in full (rest from reference TRBV12-5 and TRBJ1-2): DARVTQTPRHKVTEMGQEVTMRCQPILGHNTVFWYRQTMMQGLELLAYFRNRAPLDDSGMPKDRFSAEMPDATLATLKIQPSEPRDSAVYFCASGLPFERASYRYTFGSGTRLTVV.

There are a few counts of this clone. The genes are TRBV28 and TRBJ2-5; D might be TRBD2 (6 bases). Deletions cut 4 bases from V and 1 base from J, with 13 bases between. Germline CDR1 is MDHEN and CDR2 is SYDVKM. CDR3 size: 15 residues. The CDR3: CASSSLAAGQETQYF. The CDR3 region has the DNA TGTGCCAGCAGTTCCCTAGCAGCGGGCCAAGAGACCCAGTACTTC.

This rearrangement joins TRBV9 to TRBJ1-5; D perhaps matches TRBD1 (6 bases). From germline, CDR1 is SGDLS and CDR2 YYNGEE. The CDR3 has 15 amino acids. V was clipped by 0 bases and J by 1 base, with 8 bases between them. The CDR3 loop reads CASSVGTGSNQPQHF. The CDR3 region has the DNA TGTGCCAGCAGCGTAGGAACAGGGAGCAATCAGCCCCAGCATTTT.

The rearrangement joins TRBV27 to TRBJ2-2; possibly TRBD2 for D (6 bases). The germline gives CDR1 MNHEY, CDR2 SMNVEV (reference sequence). The CDR3 has 17 residues. V was pared by 4 bases and J by 0 bases, with 15 bases between. CDR3 protein: CASSSPGLSTNTGELFF. CDR3 nucleotide sequence: TGTGCCAGCAGTTCCCCGGGACTCTCTACGAACACCGGGGAGCTGTTTTTT.

The rearrangement links TRBV14 to TRBJ1-1; D possibly corresponds to TRBD1 (6 bases). Trimming pared 3 bases from V and 3 bases from J, leaving 14 bases between. Germline CDR1 is SGHDN and CDR2 is FVKESK. The CDR3 is made up of 15 amino acids. The CDR3 is CASSQNTGWDTEAFF. The DNA for the CDR3 is TGTGCCAGCAGCCAGAATACAGGGTGGGACACTGAAGCTTTCTTT.

This clone appeared a few times. The chain links TRBV6-1 to TRBJ2-7, with D uncertain. Trimming pared 1 base from V and 0 bases from J, leaving 13 bases between. CDR3 size: 16 residues. Germline V gives CDR1 MNHNS, CDR2 SASEGT. The CDR3 nucleotides read TGTGCCAGCAGTGAAGGGTTCGGGCTAACCTCCTACGAGCAGTACTTC. It specifies CASSEGFGLTSYEQYF.

The chain uses TRBV19 and TRBJ1-1; TRBD1 matches at 7 bases. Trimming removed 4 bases from V and 1 base from J; junction bases left unmatched: 6. Germline CDR1 and CDR2: LNHDA and SQIVND (reference sequence). The CDR3 has 15 residues. The chain's CDR3 is CASSKPWTGNTEAFF. CDR3 in DNA: TGTGCCAGTAGTAAACCCTGGACAGGGAACACTGAAGCTTTCTTT.

The rearrangement links TRBV10-3 to TRBJ1-5, with 7 bases lining up with TRBD1. V gave up 3 bases and J gave up 4 bases; unmatched junction bases: 6. Germline V gene data show CDR1 as ENHRY and CDR2 as SYGVKD. The CDR3 is 15 residues long. The CDR3 nucleotides read TGTGCCATCAGTGATCGGGACAGACTAAATCAGCCCCAGCATTTT. Residues: CAISDRDRLNQPQHF.

The chain joins TRBV19 to TRBJ1-5; D might be TRBD1 (6 bases). V was pared by 2 bases and J by 0 bases, with 20 bases between. The CDR3 contains 19 residues. From germline, CDR1 is LNHDA and CDR2 SQIVND (reference sequence). The CDR3 here is CASSIRYGGRENSNQPQHF. CDR3 bases: TGTGCCAGTAGTATAAGGTACGGGGGGCGCGAGAATAGCAATCAGCCCCAGCATTTT.

The chain joins TRBV7-7 to TRBJ2-5; D is perhaps TRBD1 (5 bases). Trimming pared 5 bases from V and 4 bases from J, leaving 11 bases between. Germline values: CDR1 SSHAT, CDR2 FNYEAQ (reference sequence). The CDR3 runs 13 residues. CDR3 nucleotides: TGTGCCAGCAGCGAACGGACACGAGAGACCCAGTACTTC. As protein: CASSERTRETQYF.

This rearrangement joins TRBV28 to TRBJ1-5, with 7 bases lining up with TRBD1. The CDR3 spans 17 residues. Germline V CDR1 and CDR2: MDHEN, SYDVKM. V was pared by 6 bases and J by 6 bases, with 17 bases of the junction left unmatched. CDR3 nucleotides: TGTGCCAGCAGCCCTTACATTTACAGGGGTCGAGGTCAGCCCCAGCATTTT. This translates into CASSPYIYRGRGQPQHF.

The chain has TRBV28 and TRBJ2-7; 11 bases fit TRBD2. The CDR3 runs to 16 residues. Germline V lookup: CDR1 MDHEN, CDR2 SYDVKM. Trimming took 5 bases from V and 2 from J; bases not matched to a gene: 8. The CDR3 here is CASSEALGLAAYEQYF. The DNA of the CDR3 is TGTGCCAGCAGTGAAGCCCTGGGACTAGCGGCCTACGAGCAGTACTTC.

This rearrangement joins TRBV30 to TRBJ1-3; 7 nucleotides align to TRBD1. The CDR3 has 14 residues. Germline values: CDR1 GTSNPN, CDR2 SVGIG (reference sequence). V dropped 1 base and J dropped 4; count of bases not matched to a gene: 4. The CDR3 coding sequence is TGTGCCTGGAGTGGGACAGGTTCAGGAAACACCATATATTTT. This gives the protein CAWSGTGSGNTIYF.

The rearrangement links TRBV4-1 to TRBJ1-1; D unresolved. CDR1 and CDR2 from the germline V gene are MGHRA and YSYEKL. Trimming took 3 bases from V and 5 from J, leaving 16 bases between them. The CDR3 extends over 15 amino acids. The CDR3 DNA sequence: TGCGCCAGCAGCCAGAAAGGTCCCGGCGGGACTGAAGCTTTCTTT. It yields the protein CASSQKGPGGTEAFF.

This rearrangement joins TRBV9 to TRBJ1-6, with D unclear. The CDR3 consists of 15 residues. Trimming took off 2 bases at V and 0 bases at J, with 6 bases between the two ends. CDR1 is SGDLS and CDR2 is YYNGEE in the germline V gene. This CDR3 reads CASSVQSSYNSPLHF. CDR3 coding DNA: TGTGCCAGCAGCGTTCAGAGCTCCTATAATTCACCCCTCCACTTT.